The rows below give T cell receptor beta chains drawn from one sample of a study of blood T cell repertoires in COVID-19. Assay used: immunoSEQ multiplex PCR; TCRdb lists only in-frame clones, some missing. The table has about 82,000 clones, around 82% seen once. Sequenced: peripheral blood. The receptors originated from a woman aged 60-70 years with acute or convalescent COVID-19. CDR3s include the opening cysteine and the closing phenylalanine or tryptophan. D genes are given only for firm matches. Size is omitted from some rows. Given values are once, few, many or a class for expanded clones.

TRBV18	NA	TRBD1	TRBJ1-1	TGTGCCAGCTCACCTTTAGACAGGGGGAACACTGAAGCTTTCTTT	CASSPLDRGNTEAFF
TRBV9	NA	NA	TRBJ1-2	TGTGCCAGCAGCCCTCAGGGTTCCGGCTACACCTTC	CASSPQGSGYTF
TRBV4-3	NA	NA	TRBJ1-1	TGCGCCAGCAGCCAAGATCATTTGACACCCGAAGCTTTCTTT	CASSQDHLTPEAFF
TRBV18	once	NA	TRBJ1-6	TGTGCCAGCTCACCAGCGGGGGGCGATTCACCCCTCCACTTT	CASSPAGGDSPLHF
TRBV24-1	NA	TRBD1	TRBJ2-2	TGTGCCACCAGTGATTTGACAGGGGGCCGCACCGGGGAGCTGTTTTTT	CATSDLTGGRTGELFF
TRBV13	few	NA	TRBJ1-1	TGTGCCAGCAGCTTAGCAGGGAACTTGGGCACTGAAGCTTTCTTT	CASSLAGNLGTEAFF
TRBV19	NA	NA	TRBJ1-1	TGTGCCAGTAGTATCGCGGACAGTCGGTACGCTGAAGCTTTCTTT	CASSIADSRYAEAFF
TRBV7-2	NA	NA	TRBJ2-2	TGTGCCAGCAGCCCGACTGGAGGGCAGAACACCGGGGAGCTGTTTTTT	CASSPTGGQNTGELFF
TRBV4-1	NA	NA	TRBJ2-5	TGCGCCAGCAGCCAGAGGGAGGACCAAGAGACCCAGTACTTC	CASSQREDQETQYF
TRBV7-9	NA	TRBD1	TRBJ1-1	TGTGCCAGCAGCTTCCTTGGACAGGTGAACACTGAAGCTTTCTTT	CASSFLGQVNTEAFF
TRBV5-1	NA	TRBD1	TRBJ1-1	TGCGCCAGCAGCTTGGGCAGGGGGCTCACTGAAGCTTTCTTT	CASSLGRGLTEAFF
TRBV24-1	NA	TRBD2	TRBJ2-2	TGTGCCACCAGTGAGTTGGGACTAGCGGAGCCGAACACCGGGGAGCTGTTTTTT	CATSELGLAEPNTGELFF
TRBV2	NA	NA	TRBJ2-3	TGTGCCAGCAGGGAGAGTACAGATACGCAGTATTTT	CASRESTDTQYF
TRBV5-6	NA	TRBD1	TRBJ1-2	TGTGCCAGCAGCACGACAGGGCCGAACTATGGCTACACCTTC	CASSTTGPNYGYTF
TRBV7-9	NA	NA	TRBJ1-4	TGTGCCAGCAGCTTAGTTAGTGACATAAATGAAAAACTGTTTTTT	CASSLVSDINEKLFF
TRBV4-3	NA	TRBD2	TRBJ2-2	TGCGCCAGCAGCCAAGATCTACTAGCGGGGGGAACCGACACCGGGGAGCTGTTTTTT	CASSQDLLAGGTDTGELFF
TRBV27	NA	NA	TRBJ1-4	TGTGCCAGCAGTGCCTCCTTCTCCTACAGTGCAACTAATGAAAAACTGTTTTTT	CASSASFSYSATNEKLFF
TRBV7-8	once	NA	TRBJ1-3	TGTGCCAGCAGCCCCTCGAGAGCCTCTGGAAACACCATATATTTT	CASSPSRASGNTIYF
TRBV5-1	NA	TRBD1	TRBJ2-5	TGCGCCAGCAGCATGACCGGGACAGGGGAAGAGACCCAGTACTTC	CASSMTGTGEETQYF
TRBV7-8	once	TRBD2	TRBJ2-7	TGTGCCAGCAGCTACCCACTGGGGACTAGCGGGGCGAGCTCCTACGAGCAGTACTTC	CASSYPLGTSGASSYEQYF
TRBV5-1	few	TRBD1	TRBJ2-3	TGCGCCAGCAGCCCCCGGGACAGCTACACTAGCACAGATACGCAGTATTTT	CASSPRDSYTSTDTQYF
TRBV19	once	NA	TRBJ1-5	TGTGCCAGTAGTATTATGGCAGGGAACAATCAGCCCCAGCATTTT	CASSIMAGNNQPQHF
TRBV11-3	NA	TRBD1	TRBJ1-1	TGTGCCAGCAGCTTATATACAGGGGAGGAGGCTTTCTTT	CASSLYTGEEAFF
TRBV7-3	NA	TRBD1	TRBJ2-2	TGTGCCAGCAGCCCCCCGGGACAGACCGGGGAGCTGTTTTTT	CASSPPGQTGELFF
TRBV12-3/TRBV12-4	NA	NA	TRBJ2-4	TGTGCCAGCAGTTTAGGGACAGCCCAGTACTTC	CASSLGTAQYF
TRBV23-1	NA	NA	TRBJ1-5	TGCGCCAGCAGTCAATCAATGGGGAGGAATCAGCCCCAGCATTTT	CASSQSMGRNQPQHF
TRBV5-8	NA	NA	TRBJ2-3	TGTGCCAGCAGCTCGTTGGGAGGCTCGGATACGCAGTATTTT	CASSSLGGSDTQYF